This T cell receptor (beta chain) came from a study of blood T cell repertoires in COVID-19. In the study overall: Sources were T cells, B-cell-depleted T cells, or PBMCs; the material itself was cDNA or gDNA.

This table comes from immunoSEQ multiplex PCR, and its TCRdb copy is limited to in-frame clones, with some not included. The sample holds roughly 290,000 clones, around nine tenths seen once. The J segment lost 6 bases and the V segment lost 2 bases, leaving 1 base of the junction unmatched. Germline assignment: CDR1 KGHSH and CDR2 LQKENI. This CDR3 contains 14 residues. The material sequenced was PBMCs or T cells enriched from blood (not recorded which). This sequence was found in a woman aged 40-49 years who had recovered from COVID-19. V and J are TRBV18 and TRBJ2-2, with 9 nucleotides matching TRBD2. The CDR3 DNA sequence: TGTGCCAGCTCACCAACTAGCGGGTCCGGGGAGCTGTTTTTT. It encodes CASSPTSGSGELFF.